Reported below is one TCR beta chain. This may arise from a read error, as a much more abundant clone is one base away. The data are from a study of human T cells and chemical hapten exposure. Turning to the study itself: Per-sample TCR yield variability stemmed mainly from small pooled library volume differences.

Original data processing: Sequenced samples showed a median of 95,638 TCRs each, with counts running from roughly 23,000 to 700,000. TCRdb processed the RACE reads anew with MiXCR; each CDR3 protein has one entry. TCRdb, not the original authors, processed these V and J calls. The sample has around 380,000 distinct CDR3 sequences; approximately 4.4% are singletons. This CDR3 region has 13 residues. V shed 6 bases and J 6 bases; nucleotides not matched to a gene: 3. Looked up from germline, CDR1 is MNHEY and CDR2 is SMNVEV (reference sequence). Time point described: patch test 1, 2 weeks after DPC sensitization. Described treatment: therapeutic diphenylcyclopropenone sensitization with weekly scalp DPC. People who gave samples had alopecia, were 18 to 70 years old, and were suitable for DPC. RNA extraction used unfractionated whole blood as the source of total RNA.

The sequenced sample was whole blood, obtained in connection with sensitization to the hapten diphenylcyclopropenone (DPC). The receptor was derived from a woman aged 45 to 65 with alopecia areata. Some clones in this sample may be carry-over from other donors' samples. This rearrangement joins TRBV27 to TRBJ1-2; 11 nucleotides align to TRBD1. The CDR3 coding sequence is TGTGCCAGCAGCTGGGGACAGGGGGATGGCTACACCTTC. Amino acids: CASSWGQGDGYTF.